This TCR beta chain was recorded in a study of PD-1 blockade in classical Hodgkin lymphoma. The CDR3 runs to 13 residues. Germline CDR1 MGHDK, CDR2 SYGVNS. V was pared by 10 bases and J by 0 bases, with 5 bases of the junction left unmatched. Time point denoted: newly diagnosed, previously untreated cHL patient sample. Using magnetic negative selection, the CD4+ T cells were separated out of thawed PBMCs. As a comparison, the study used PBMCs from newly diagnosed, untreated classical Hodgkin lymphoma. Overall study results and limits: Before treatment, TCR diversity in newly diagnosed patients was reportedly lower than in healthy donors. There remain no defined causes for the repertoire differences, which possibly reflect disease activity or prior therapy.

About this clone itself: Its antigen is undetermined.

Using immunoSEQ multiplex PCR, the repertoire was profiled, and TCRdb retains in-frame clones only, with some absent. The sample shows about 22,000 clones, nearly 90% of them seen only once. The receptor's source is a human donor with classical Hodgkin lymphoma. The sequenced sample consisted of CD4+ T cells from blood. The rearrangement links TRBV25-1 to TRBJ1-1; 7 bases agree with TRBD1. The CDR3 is CATKGAVNTEAFF. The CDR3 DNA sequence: TGTGCCACCAAGGGGGCAGTGAACACTGAAGCTTTCTTT.